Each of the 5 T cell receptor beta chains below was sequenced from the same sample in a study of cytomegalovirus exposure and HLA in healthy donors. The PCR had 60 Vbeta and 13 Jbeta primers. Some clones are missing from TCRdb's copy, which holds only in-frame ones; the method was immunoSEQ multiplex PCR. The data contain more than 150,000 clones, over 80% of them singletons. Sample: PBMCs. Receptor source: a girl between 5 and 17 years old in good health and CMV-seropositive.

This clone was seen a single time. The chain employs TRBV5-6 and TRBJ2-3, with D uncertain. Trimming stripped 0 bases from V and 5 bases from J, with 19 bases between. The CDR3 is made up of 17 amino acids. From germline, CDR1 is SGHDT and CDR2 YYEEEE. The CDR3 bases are TGTGCCAGCAGCTTGGTCGGTGGTGGCCGGGTCATAGATACGCAGTATTTT. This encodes CASSLVGGGRVIDTQYF.

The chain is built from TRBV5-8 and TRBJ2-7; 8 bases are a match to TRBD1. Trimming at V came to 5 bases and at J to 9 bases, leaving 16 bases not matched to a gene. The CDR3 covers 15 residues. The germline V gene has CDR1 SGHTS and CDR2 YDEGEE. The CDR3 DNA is TGTGCCAGCAGTACACTTGGGACAGGCCCGCGAACGCAGTACTTC. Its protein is CASSTLGTGPRTQYF.

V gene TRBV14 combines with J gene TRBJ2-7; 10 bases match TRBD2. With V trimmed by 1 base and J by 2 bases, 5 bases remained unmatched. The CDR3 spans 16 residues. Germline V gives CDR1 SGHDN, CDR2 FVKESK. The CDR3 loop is CASSQGSSGRAYEQYF. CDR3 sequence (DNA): TGTGCCAGCAGCCAAGGGTCGAGCGGGAGGGCCTACGAGCAGTACTTC.

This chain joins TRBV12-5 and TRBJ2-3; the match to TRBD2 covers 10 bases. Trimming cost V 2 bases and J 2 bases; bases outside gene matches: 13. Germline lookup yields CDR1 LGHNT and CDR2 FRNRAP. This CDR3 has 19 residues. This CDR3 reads CASGLIGVAGGPDTDTQYF. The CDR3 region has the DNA TGTGCTAGTGGTTTGATCGGAGTAGCGGGAGGCCCGGACACAGATACGCAGTATTTT.

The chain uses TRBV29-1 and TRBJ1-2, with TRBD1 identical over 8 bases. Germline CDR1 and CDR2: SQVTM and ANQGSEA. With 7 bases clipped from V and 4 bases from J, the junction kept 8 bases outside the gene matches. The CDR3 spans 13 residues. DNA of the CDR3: TGCAGCGCTGTGTCAGGGGGCGGCTATGGCTACACCTTC. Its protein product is CSAVSGGGYGYTF.